This T cell receptor beta chain derives from a study of control samples from healthy donors and cancer patients (dated by TCRdb to 2018 to 2020). Libraries were prepared through the immunoSEQ multiplex PCR assay. TCRdb obtained this table from immuneACCESS and retained in-frame rearrangements with V and J assigned. These tables miss some clones; where compared with another copy, unresolved V genes account for less than half of the shortfall, and the remainder is unexplained. This sample has some 97,000 clones in its table, and about 90% of those were observed once. The ten largest clones represent over 15% of the sample. As to this clone: Its specific antigen is unknown. Base qualities are missing; no much larger clone stands one base away.

Looking up the germline V gene (reference sequence) yields CDR1 DFQATT and CDR2 SNEGSKA. V lost 2 bases and J lost 6 bases; the stretch between them is 5 bases long. Inclusive of the bounding cysteine and phenylalanine, the CDR3 is 11 residues long. Only the CDR3 DNA stays, 33 bases, in frame from base 1. The sample taken for sequencing was blood. The sequence derives from a woman aged 50 to 60 in good health. This chain is built from TRBV20-1 and TRBJ1-3, with no reliable assignment of the D segment. The CDR3 protein sequence reads: CSARPQNTIYF. The sequence in DNA is TGCAGTGCTAGACCACAAAACACCATATATTTT.